The rows below give T cell receptor beta chains drawn from one sample of a study of T cells in Graves' hyperthyroidism and ophthalmopathy. TCRdb re-called the multiplex PCR reads through MiXCR, storing one row per CDR3 protein. The repertoire holds fewer than 650,000 distinct CDR3 sequences, with over 35% as singletons. The sample comprised peripheral blood or thyroid tissue (not recorded which). All receptors come from an adult woman with Graves' disease, either hyperthyroidism or ophthalmopathy (not recorded which). Each CDR3 is given with its conserved first and last residue. The D gene is left open where the match is weak. A clone size is listed for some rows: how often the clone was seen (once, few, many), or a class if it is expanded.

J	size	V	D	DNA	CDR3
TRBJ1-1	NA	TRBV5-6	NA	TGTGCCAGCAGCTTCTGGGTTAGGGCAACGTACACTGAAGCTTTCTTT	CASSFWVRATYTEAFF
TRBJ2-3	NA	TRBV7-9	NA	TGTGCCAGCACCAGAAGGGGGAACACAGATACGCAGTATTTT	CASTRRGNTDTQYF
TRBJ1-4	many	TRBV6-6	NA	TGTGCCAGCAGTTACTCGATGGGAGCAACTAATGAAAAACTGTTTTTT	CASSYSMGATNEKLFF
TRBJ2-5	many	TRBV2	NA	TGTGCCAGCAGTGTTACCCTCCGGGAGACCCAGTACTTC	CASSVTLRETQYF
TRBJ2-2	many	TRBV6-1	NA	TGTGCCAGCAGTGAAGGGTACAAGAACACCGGGGAGCTGTTTTTT	CASSEGYKNTGELFF
TRBJ2-6	NA	TRBV7-8	TRBD1	TGTGCCAGCAGCTTAGCGCGGACAGGGGTCTACGTCCTGACTTTC	CASSLARTGVYVLTF
TRBJ1-2	few	TRBV7-8	NA	TGTGCCAGCAGCCTCTCCCCGGAGGACAACTATGGCTACACCTTC	CASSLSPEDNYGYTF
TRBJ2-2	many	TRBV7-3	TRBD2	TGTGCCAGCAGCCCCCGCGGACCGGGGGGCACCGGGGAGCTGTTTTTT	CASSPRGPGGTGELFF
TRBJ1-3	NA	TRBV10-3	NA	TGTGCCATCAGTGAGTCGGGTTCGGGAAACACCATATATTTT	CAISESGSGNTIYF
TRBJ2-5	many	TRBV12-3/TRBV12-4	NA	TGTGCCAGCAGTCTCGGATCCATGCAAGAGACCCAGTACTTC	CASSLGSMQETQYF
TRBJ1-2	NA	TRBV12-3/TRBV12-4	NA	TGTGCCAGCAGCCCGACGGACACTTATGGCTACACCTTC	CASSPTDTYGYTF
TRBJ1-2	NA	TRBV6-5	NA	TGTGCCAGCAGTTACGTACAAGCAGGGGCCGCCGGCTACACCTTC	CASSYVQAGAAGYTF
TRBJ1-2	NA	TRBV10-3	NA	TGTGCCATCACGGGTGGAGAGGACTATGGCTACACCTTC	CAITGGEDYGYTF
TRBJ2-5	few	TRBV7-3	NA	TGTGCCAGCAGCTTAGGTCATGGGGGAGAGACCCAGTACTTC	CASSLGHGGETQYF
TRBJ1-2	few	TRBV20-1	NA	TGCAGTGCTTATACCCGGGGATCGAGCTATGGCTACACCTTC	CSAYTRGSSYGYTF
TRBJ1-1	many	TRBV20-1	TRBD1	TGCAGTGCGCCGACAGGGAAGAACACTGAAGCTTTCTTT	CSAPTGKNTEAFF
TRBJ1-6	NA	TRBV10-3	NA	TGTGCCATCAAGCCGACTAGCGGTAATTCACCCCTCCACTTT	CAIKPTSGNSPLHF
TRBJ1-5	few	TRBV20-1	NA	TGCAGTGCTAGGGAACCCCCCCAGGGGTTGGGGGTAAGGAATCAGCCCCAGCATTTT	CSAREPPQGLGVRNQPQHF
TRBJ1-1	NA	TRBV7-6	NA	TGTGCCAGCAGCCAACTTGGTTTCGACACTGAAGCTTTCTTT	CASSQLGFDTEAFF
TRBJ1-3	many	TRBV20-1	NA	TGCAGTGCTAGAGTCGGGAGGTCGTACTCTGGAAACACCATATATTTT	CSARVGRSYSGNTIYF
TRBJ2-1	few	TRBV15	TRBD2	TGTGCCACCAGCAGAGAAGGAGGCCTAGCGGGAGAGGAGCAGTTCTTC	CATSREGGLAGEEQFF
TRBJ1-5	many	TRBV4-1	NA	TGCGCCAGCAGCTTTATCAATCAGCCCCAGCATTTT	CASSFINQPQHF
TRBJ1-4	NA	TRBV15	NA	TGTGCCACCAGCAGAGTCAGGGCTTCTAATGAAAAACTGTTTTTT	CATSRVRASNEKLFF
TRBJ1-1	many	TRBV14	NA	TGTGCCAGCAGCCAAGATAAGGGGCTTTCTGTTTTCTTT	CASSQDKGLSVFF
TRBJ1-1	NA	TRBV2	NA	TGTGCCAGCGGGTGGGGGGACACTGAAGCTTTCTTT	CASGWGDTEAFF
TRBJ1-6	many	TRBV10-1	NA	TGCGCCACCTCGACGGGGAATTCACCCCTCCACTTT	CATSTGNSPLHF
TRBJ1-1	NA	TRBV6-6	TRBD1	TGTGCCAGCAGTTACCGGGACAGGGGGAGCGGAGCTTTCTTT	CASSYRDRGSGAFF
TRBJ2-7	NA	TRBV28	NA	TGTGCCAGCAGTTTACCCCACTCCGAGCAGTACTTC	CASSLPHSEQYF
TRBJ2-5	many	TRBV7-8	TRBD2	TGTGCCAGCAGCCCGGGGACTAGCGCGGAGACCCAGTACTTC	CASSPGTSAETQYF
TRBJ1-1	NA	TRBV29-1	TRBD1	TGCAGCGCCAGGACAGGGGGCTTGACTGAAGCTTTCTTT	CSARTGGLTEAFF
TRBJ1-5	few	TRBV25-1	NA	TGTGCCAGCAGGGGAGGAGGAAACAATCAGCCCCAGCATTTT	CASRGGGNNQPQHF
TRBJ2-7	many	TRBV9	TRBD2	TGTGCCAGCGGCTTAGGGCGGGAGTTGGGCGAGCAGTACTTC	CASGLGRELGEQYF
TRBJ2-7	NA	TRBV7-9	NA	TGTGCCAGCAGCTTAGTTGCCAGGGGGGCCTACGAGCAGTACTTC	CASSLVARGAYEQYF
TRBJ1-1	NA	TRBV29-1	NA	TGCAGCGGCAGCGAAAACACTGAAGCTTTCTTT	CSGSENTEAFF
TRBJ1-2	many	TRBV4-3	NA	TGCGCCAGCAGCCAAGGGCGGACGGTAAACTATGGCTACACCTTC	CASSQGRTVNYGYTF
TRBJ2-7	few	TRBV19	NA	TGTGCCACATCCGGAACAGTGTACGAGCAGTACTTC	CATSGTVYEQYF
TRBJ1-5	many	TRBV29-1	NA	TGCAGCGTTTGGGCATCGTCGAAGCCCCAGCATTTT	CSVWASSKPQHF
TRBJ2-7	many	TRBV12-3/TRBV12-4	TRBD2	TGTGCCAGCAGCTTTAGCGGGATCTTCTACGAGCAGTACTTC	CASSFSGIFYEQYF
TRBJ2-5	many	TRBV2	TRBD1	TGTGCCAGCAGTGGGACAGGGGGGTCAGAGACCCAGTACTTC	CASSGTGGSETQYF
TRBJ1-1	many	TRBV9	NA	TGTGCCAGCAGCGCCACCGTCCAAACTGAAGCTTTCTTT	CASSATVQTEAFF
TRBJ1-2	NA	TRBV5-6	NA	TGTGCCTGGAGTGAGTTCGGGTTTGGCTACACCTTC	CAWSEFGFGYTF
TRBJ2-7	many	TRBV5-1	TRBD2	TGCGCCAGCAGTTCGGGACTAGCGGGAGGGACATACGAGCAGTACTTC	CASSSGLAGGTYEQYF
TRBJ2-7	NA	TRBV25-1	NA	TGTGCCACCCGATCGTCAGGGCGGGGTTACGAGCAGTACTTC	CATRSSGRGYEQYF
TRBJ2-5	few	TRBV20-1	NA	TGCAGTGCCGCAAAAAGGGGGGCCCAAGAGACCCAGTACTTC	CSAAKRGAQETQYF
TRBJ2-7	NA	TRBV28	TRBD2	TGTGCCAGCAGTCCGCCAGCGGGAGTCTACGAGCAGTACTTC	CASSPPAGVYEQYF
TRBJ1-5	NA	TRBV7-2	NA	TGTGCCAGCAGCCCGGAGGTTCGATTGCTCCAGCATTTT	CASSPEVRLLQHF
TRBJ2-5	NA	TRBV10-3	NA	TGTGCCATCAGTACCGGGGTTGACGTTGGCCAAGAGACCCAGTACTTC	CAISTGVDVGQETQYF
TRBJ2-6	few	TRBV28	NA	TGTGCCAGCAGTTTGTATGGGGCCAACGTCCTGACTTTC	CASSLYGANVLTF
TRBJ1-1	NA	TRBV28	NA	TGTGCCAGCAGAGGGGGGGATGGGGTGAACACTGAAGCTTTCTTT	CASRGGDGVNTEAFF
TRBJ1-4	NA	TRBV6-6	NA	TGTGCCAGCAGTTATACAGGAGCAACTAATGAAAAACTGTTTTTT	CASSYTGATNEKLFF
TRBJ1-4	NA	TRBV10-3	TRBD1	TGTGCCATCAGTGAGGGACAGGAGTTTGAAAAACTGTTTTTT	CAISEGQEFEKLFF
TRBJ2-7	few	TRBV28	TRBD2	TGTGCCAGCAGTTTTCCTGCGGGAGTGGTGCAGTACTTC	CASSFPAGVVQYF
TRBJ1-2	medium-sized	TRBV10-3	NA	TGTGCCATCAGTGTAGACAGTCCTCTAAAAGGCTACACCTTC	CAISVDSPLKGYTF
TRBJ1-1	few	TRBV11-2	NA	TGTGCCAGCAGCTTAGACGGGGGAACTGAAACTTTCTTT	CASSLDGGTETFF
TRBJ2-7	NA	TRBV28	NA	TGTGCCAGCGGCAAAGGGGGGACACGGCGAGTATCGCAGTACTTC	CASGKGGTRRVSQYF